This TCR beta chain was profiled in a study of T cells in Graves' hyperthyroidism and ophthalmopathy. The V and J ends lost 1 base and 5 bases respectively, with 12 bases between them. Germline CDR1 reads SGDLS; CDR2 reads YYNGEE. The CDR3 covers 15 residues. Patients aged 18 to 65 had newly diagnosed hyperthyroidism of under 2 months' duration. Diagnosis rested on symptoms, serum thyroxine and TRAb, thyroid ultrasound, and orbital computed tomography. From RNA transcripts, TCR beta CDR3 regions were amplified. First-round RT-PCR with HTBI primers amplified the TCR CDR3 region. TCRdb processed the multiplex PCR reads anew with MiXCR; each CDR3 protein has one entry. Here the sample spans under 450,000 distinct CDR3 sequences, less than 20% being singletons.

Sequencing used blood. The chain uses TRBV9 and TRBJ1-4; D gene uncertain. This receptor was identified in a woman aged 18-29 years with Graves' hyperthyroidism. The CDR3 nucleotides read TGTGCCAGCAGCGTAAGTCCGACATTGAATGAAAAACTGTTTTTT. Protein: CASSVSPTLNEKLFF.